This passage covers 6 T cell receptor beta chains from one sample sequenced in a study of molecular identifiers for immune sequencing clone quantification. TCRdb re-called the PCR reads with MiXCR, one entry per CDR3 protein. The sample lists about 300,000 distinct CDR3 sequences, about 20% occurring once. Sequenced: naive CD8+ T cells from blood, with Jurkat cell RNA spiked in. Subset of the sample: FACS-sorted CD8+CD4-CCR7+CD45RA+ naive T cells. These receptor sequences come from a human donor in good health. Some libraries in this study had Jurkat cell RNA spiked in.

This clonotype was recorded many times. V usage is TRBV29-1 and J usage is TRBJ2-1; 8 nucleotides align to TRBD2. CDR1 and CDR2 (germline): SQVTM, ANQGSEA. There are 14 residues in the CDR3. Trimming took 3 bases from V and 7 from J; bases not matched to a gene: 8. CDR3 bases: TGCAGCGTTGAGTCGGCTAGCGGGCAGAATGAGCAGTTCTTC. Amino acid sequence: CSVESASGQNEQFF.

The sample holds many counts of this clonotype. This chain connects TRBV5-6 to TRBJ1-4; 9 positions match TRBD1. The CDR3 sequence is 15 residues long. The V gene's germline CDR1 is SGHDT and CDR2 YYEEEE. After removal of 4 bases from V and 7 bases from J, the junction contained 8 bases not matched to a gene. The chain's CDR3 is CASSPGQGWSEKLFF. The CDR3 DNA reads TGTGCCAGCAGCCCGGGACAGGGATGGAGTGAAAAACTGTTTTTT.

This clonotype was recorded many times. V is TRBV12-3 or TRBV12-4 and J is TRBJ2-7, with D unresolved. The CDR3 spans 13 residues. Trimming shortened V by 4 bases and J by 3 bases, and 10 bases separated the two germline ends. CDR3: CASSSMADYEQYF. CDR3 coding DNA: TGTGCCAGCAGTTCTATGGCCGACTACGAGCAGTACTTC.

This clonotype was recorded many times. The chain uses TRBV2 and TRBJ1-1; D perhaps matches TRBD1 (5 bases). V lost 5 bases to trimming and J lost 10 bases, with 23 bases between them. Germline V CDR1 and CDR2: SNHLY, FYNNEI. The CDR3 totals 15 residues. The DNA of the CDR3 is TGTGCCAGCAGTCCCGGGACTGGATCCGAATCGGGAGCTTTCTTT. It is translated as CASSPGTGSESGAFF.

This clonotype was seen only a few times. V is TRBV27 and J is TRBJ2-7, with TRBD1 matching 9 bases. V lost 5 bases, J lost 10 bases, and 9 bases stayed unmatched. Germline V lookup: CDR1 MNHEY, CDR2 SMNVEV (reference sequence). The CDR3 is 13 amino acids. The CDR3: CASSPGQGTTQYF. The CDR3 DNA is TGTGCCAGCAGTCCGGGACAGGGCACCACACAGTACTTC.

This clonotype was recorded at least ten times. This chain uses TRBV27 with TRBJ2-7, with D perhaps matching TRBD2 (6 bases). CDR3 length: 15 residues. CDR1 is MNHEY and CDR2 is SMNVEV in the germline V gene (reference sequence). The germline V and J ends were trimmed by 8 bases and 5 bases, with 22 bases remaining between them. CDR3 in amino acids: CASGLLGGKANEQYF. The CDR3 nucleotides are TGTGCCAGCGGATTGTTGGGCGGGAAGGCGAACGAGCAGTACTTC.